The clone carrying this TCR beta chain was observed a single time. This CDR3 comprises 12 residues. Per germline, CDR1 MGHRA and CDR2 YSYEKL. Trimming pared 5 bases from V and 9 bases from J, leaving 13 bases between. Documented time point: newly diagnosed GD, antithyroid drugs for less than 3 months. After RNA was extracted from PBMCs, the TCR library was made from it. This entry belongs to a study of regulatory T cells in long-lasting Graves disease. Library construction for TCR beta used iRepertoire HTBI primers and Arm-PCR of CDR3 regions. TCRdb re-called the multiplex PCR reads through MiXCR, storing one row per CDR3 protein. The sample includes some 240,000 distinct CDR3 sequences, roughly a fifth of them seen just once. This sample was shared with a second study, whose subject was T cells in Graves' hyperthyroidism and ophthalmopathy.

V gene TRBV4-1 combines with J gene TRBJ1-1; the D gene is possibly TRBD1 (5 bases). The sample was peripheral blood mononuclear cells (PBMCs), taken at new diagnosis, from a patient treated with antithyroid drugs. The TCR originated in a young woman with Graves disease. The CDR3 DNA follows: TGCGCCAGCAGCGCCCCAGGACATCAAGCTTTCTTT. This sequence encodes CASSAPGHQAFF.